This T cell receptor beta chain stems from a study of blood T cell repertoires in COVID-19. TCRdb's table, derived via immunoSEQ multiplex PCR, lists solely in-frame clones and lacks some. Altogether just under 80,000 clones are present, about 88% being singletons, with the ten largest covering around 40%. V lost 2 bases to trimming and J lost 5 bases, with 6 bases between them. This CDR3 contains 12 residues. CDR1 and CDR2 from the germline V gene are SNHLY and FYNNEI. This sequence originates from a human donor in a cohort sampled during active COVID-19. The chain recombines TRBV2 with TRBJ1-2; D is undetermined. Sequenced input: peripheral blood. DNA of the CDR3: TGTGCCAGCAGTGAATCGGGGTATGGCTACACCTTC. Translation gives CASSESGYGYTF. The variable domain in full, with the rest retrieved from reference TRBV2 and TRBJ1-2, is EPEVTQTPSHQVTQMGQEVILRCVPISNHLYFYWYRQILGQKVEFLVSFYNNEISEKSEIFDDQFSVERPDGSNFTLKIRSTKLEDSAMYFCASSESGYGYTFGSGTRLTVV.